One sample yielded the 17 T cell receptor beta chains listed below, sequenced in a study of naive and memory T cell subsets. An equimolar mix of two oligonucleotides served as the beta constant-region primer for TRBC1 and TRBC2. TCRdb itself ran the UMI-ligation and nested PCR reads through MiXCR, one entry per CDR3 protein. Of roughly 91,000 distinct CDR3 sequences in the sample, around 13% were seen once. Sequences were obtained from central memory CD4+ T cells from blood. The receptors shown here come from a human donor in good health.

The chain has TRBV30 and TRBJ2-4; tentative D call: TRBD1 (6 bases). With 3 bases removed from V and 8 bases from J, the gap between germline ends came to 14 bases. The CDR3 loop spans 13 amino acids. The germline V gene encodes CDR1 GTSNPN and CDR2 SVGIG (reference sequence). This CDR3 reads CAWSMTDRHIQYF. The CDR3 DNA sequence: TGTGCCTGGAGCATGACAGACAGGCACATTCAGTACTTC. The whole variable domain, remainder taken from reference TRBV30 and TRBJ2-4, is SQTIHQWPATLVQPVGSPLSLECTVEGTSNPNLYWYRQAAGRGLQLLFYSVGIGQISSEVPQNLSASRPQDRQFILSSKKLLLSDSGFYLCAWSMTDRHIQYFGAGTRLSVL.

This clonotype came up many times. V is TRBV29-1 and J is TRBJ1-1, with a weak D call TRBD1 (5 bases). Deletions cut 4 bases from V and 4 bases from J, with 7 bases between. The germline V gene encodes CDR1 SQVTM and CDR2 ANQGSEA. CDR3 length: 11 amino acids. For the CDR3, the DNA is TGCAGCGTTGTTAGGGGCACTGAAGCTTTCTTT. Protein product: CSVVRGTEAFF.

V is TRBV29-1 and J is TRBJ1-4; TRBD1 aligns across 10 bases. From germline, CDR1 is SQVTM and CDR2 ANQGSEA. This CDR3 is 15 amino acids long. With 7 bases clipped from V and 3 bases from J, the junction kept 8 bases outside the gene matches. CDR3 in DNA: TGCAGCGCCCATGGACAGGGGGGATCTAATGAAAAACTGTTTTTT. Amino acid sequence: CSAHGQGGSNEKLFF.

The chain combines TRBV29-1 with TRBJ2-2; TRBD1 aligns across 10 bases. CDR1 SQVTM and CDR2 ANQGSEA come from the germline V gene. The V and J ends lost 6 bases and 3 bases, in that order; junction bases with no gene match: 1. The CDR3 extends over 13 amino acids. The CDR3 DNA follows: TGCAGCGTGGGGACAGGGGACACCGGGGAGCTGTTTTTT. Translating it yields CSVGTGDTGELFF.

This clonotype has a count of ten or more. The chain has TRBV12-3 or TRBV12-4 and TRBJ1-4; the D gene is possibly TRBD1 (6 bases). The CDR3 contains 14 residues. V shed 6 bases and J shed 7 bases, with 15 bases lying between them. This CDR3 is CASSLSGAREKLFF. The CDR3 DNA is TGTGCCAGCAGCCTATCAGGGGCTCGTGAAAAACTGTTTTTT.

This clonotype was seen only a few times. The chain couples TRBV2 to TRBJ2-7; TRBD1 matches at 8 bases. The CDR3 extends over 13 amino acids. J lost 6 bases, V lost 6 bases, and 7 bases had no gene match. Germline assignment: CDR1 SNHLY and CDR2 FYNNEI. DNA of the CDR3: TGTGCCAGCAGAGCTTTCGACAGGGGCGAGCAGTACTTC. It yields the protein CASRAFDRGEQYF. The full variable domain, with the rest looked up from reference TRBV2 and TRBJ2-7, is EPEVTQTPSHQVTQMGQEVILRCVPISNHLYFYWYRQILGQKVEFLVSFYNNEISEKSEIFDDQFSVERPDGSNFTLKIRSTKLEDSAMYFCASRAFDRGEQYFGPGTRLTVT.

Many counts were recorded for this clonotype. In DNA, the CDR3 is TGCAGTGCTACTGGTTCGGGACTCGGCTTCCACAATGAGCAGTTCTTC. Protein sequence: CSATGSGLGFHNEQFF. The V call is TRBV20-1, the J call TRBJ2-1; perhaps TRBD2 as D (6 bases). V lost 4 bases to trimming and J lost 5 bases, with 21 bases between them. CDR3 length: 16 amino acids. CDR1 is DFQATT and CDR2 is SNEGSKA in the germline V gene (reference sequence).

This CDR3 reads CASSLQSAGAYNEQFF. Here the CDR3 DNA reads TGTGCCAGCAGCCTTCAGTCGGCGGGAGCCTACAATGAGCAGTTCTTC. This chain joins TRBV3-1 and TRBJ2-1; the match to TRBD2 covers 7 bases. Germline loops: CDR1 LGHDT, CDR2 YNNKEL (reference sequence). V lost 4 bases to trimming and J lost 2 bases; unmatched junction nucleotides: 8. CDR3 length: 16 residues.

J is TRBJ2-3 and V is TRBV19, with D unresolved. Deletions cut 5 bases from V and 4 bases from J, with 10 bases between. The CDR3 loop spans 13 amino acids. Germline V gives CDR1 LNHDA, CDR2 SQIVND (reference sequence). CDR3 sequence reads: CASSPTFPDTQYF. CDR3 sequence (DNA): TGTGCCAGTAGTCCTACCTTTCCAGATACGCAGTATTTT.

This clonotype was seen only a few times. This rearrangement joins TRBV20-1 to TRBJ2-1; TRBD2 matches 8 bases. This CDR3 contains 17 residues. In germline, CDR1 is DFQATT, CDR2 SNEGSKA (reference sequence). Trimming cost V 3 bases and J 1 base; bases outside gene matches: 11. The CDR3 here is CSASRLAGPLSYNEQFF. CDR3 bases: TGCAGTGCTAGTAGGCTAGCGGGTCCCCTTTCCTACAATGAGCAGTTCTTC.

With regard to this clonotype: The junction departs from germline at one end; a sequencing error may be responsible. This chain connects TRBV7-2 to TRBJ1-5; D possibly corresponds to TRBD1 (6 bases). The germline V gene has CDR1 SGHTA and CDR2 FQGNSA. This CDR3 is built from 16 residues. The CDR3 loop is CASSSQQQGLNQPQHF. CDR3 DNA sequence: TGTGCCAGTAGCTCCCAACAACAGGGTCTCAATCAGCCCCAGCATTTT.

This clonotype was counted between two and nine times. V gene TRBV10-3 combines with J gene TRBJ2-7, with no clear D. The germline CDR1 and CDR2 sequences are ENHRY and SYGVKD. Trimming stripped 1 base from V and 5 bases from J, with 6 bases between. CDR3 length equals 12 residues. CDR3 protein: CAISEWTDEQYF. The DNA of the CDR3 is TGTGCCATCAGTGAGTGGACGGACGAGCAGTACTTC.

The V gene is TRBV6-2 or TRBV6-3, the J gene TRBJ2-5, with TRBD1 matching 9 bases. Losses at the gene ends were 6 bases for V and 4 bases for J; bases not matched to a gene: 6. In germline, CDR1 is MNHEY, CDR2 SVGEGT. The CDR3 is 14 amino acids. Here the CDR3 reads CASRGTGGLETQYF. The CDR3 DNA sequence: TGTGCCAGCAGGGGCACAGGGGGCTTAGAGACCCAGTACTTC.

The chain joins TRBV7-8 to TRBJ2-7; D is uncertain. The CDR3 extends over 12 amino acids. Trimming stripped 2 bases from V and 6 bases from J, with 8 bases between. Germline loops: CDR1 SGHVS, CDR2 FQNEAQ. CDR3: CASSLWGVEQYF. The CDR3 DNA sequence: TGTGCCAGCAGCTTATGGGGTGTCGAGCAGTACTTC.

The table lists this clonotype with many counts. As DNA, the CDR3 is TGTGCCAGCAGACGAGGGACAGCCTACGAGCAGTACTTC. As protein: CASRRGTAYEQYF. J is TRBJ2-7 and V is TRBV28; 7 nucleotides match TRBD1. Germline V CDR1 and CDR2: MDHEN, SYDVKM. With V trimmed by 6 bases and J by 2 bases, 4 bases remained unmatched. This CDR3 region has 13 residues.

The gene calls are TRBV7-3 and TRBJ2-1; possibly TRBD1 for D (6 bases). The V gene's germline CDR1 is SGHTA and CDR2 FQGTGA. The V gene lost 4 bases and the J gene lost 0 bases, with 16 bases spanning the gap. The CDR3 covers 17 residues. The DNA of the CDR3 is TGTGCCAGCAGCTCTCCCCCGGGACACAGCTCCTACAATGAGCAGTTCTTC. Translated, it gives CASSSPPGHSSYNEQFF.

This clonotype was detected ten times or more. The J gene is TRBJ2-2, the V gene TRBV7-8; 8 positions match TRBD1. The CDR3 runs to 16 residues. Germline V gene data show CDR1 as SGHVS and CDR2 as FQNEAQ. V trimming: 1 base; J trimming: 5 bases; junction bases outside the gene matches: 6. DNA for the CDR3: TGTGCCAGCAGCTTAGTTCGGACAGGGATAACCGGGGAGCTGTTTTTT. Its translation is CASSLVRTGITGELFF.